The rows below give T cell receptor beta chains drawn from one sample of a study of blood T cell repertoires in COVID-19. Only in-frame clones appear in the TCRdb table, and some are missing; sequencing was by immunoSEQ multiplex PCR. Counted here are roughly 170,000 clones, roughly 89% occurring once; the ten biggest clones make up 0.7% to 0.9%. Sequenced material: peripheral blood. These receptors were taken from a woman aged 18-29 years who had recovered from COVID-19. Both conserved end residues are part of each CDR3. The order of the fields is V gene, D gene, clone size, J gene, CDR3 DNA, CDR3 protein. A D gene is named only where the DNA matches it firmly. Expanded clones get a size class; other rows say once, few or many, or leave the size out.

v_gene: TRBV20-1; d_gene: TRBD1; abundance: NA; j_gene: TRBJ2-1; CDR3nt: TGCAGTGCTAGTTGGGACAGGGGGCGCAGCCGCTCCTACAATGAGCAGTTCTTC; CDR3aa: CSASWDRGRSRSYNEQFF
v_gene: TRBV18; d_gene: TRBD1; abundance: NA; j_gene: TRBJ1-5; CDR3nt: TGTGCCAGCTCATATGGGACAGGGATAGGTCAGCCCCAGCATTTT; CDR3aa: CASSYGTGIGQPQHF
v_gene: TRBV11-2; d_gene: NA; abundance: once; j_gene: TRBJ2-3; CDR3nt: TGTGCCAGCAGCCACGTCGTGGGGGGGCCGGAAGATACGCAGTATTTT; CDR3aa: CASSHVVGGPEDTQYF
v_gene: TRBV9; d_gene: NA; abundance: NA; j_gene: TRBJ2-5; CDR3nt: TGTGCCAGCAGCCCCAGGCGTGTCTTGGAGACCCAGTACTTC; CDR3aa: CASSPRRVLETQYF
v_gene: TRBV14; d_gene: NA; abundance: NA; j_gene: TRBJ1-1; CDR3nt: TGTGCCAGCAGCGGCCTGTTTGGGCGGGACACTGAAGCTTTCTTT; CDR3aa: CASSGLFGRDTEAFF
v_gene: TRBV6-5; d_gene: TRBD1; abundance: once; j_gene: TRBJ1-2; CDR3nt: TGTGCCAGCAGTTACTCGAGAGGGGGCAGAAGCTATGGCTACACCTTC; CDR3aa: CASSYSRGGRSYGYTF
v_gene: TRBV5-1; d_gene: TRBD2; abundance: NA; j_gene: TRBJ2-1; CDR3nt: TGCGCCAGCAGCTTGGTTGTGGTACCGGGAGGCAATGAGCAGTTCTTC; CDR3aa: CASSLVVVPGGNEQFF
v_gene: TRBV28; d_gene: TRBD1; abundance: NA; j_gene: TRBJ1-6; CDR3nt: TGTGCCAGCAGTTTCTTCCGGGACAGAAATTCACCCCTCCACTTT; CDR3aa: CASSFFRDRNSPLHF
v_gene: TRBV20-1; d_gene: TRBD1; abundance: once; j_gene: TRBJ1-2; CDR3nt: TGCAGTGCGCCGACAGGGAATGGCTACACCTTC; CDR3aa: CSAPTGNGYTF
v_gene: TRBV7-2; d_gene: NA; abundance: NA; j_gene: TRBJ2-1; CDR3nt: TGTGCCAGCAGCTTAGACCCCCTAGTCGATGAGCAGTTCTTC; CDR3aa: CASSLDPLVDEQFF
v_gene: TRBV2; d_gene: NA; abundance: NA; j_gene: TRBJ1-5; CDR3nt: TGTGCCAGCAGTGACAGAACAAGCAATCAGCCCCAGCATTTT; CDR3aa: CASSDRTSNQPQHF
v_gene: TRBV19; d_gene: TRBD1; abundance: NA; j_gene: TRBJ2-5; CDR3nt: TGTGCCAGTAGTATAGGACAGGGTGGGGAGACCCAGTACTTC; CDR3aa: CASSIGQGGETQYF
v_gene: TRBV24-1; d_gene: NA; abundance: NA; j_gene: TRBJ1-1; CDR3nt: TGTGCCACCAGTGTTTCCGGGTCGCTGAACACTGAAGCTTTCTTT; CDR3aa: CATSVSGSLNTEAFF
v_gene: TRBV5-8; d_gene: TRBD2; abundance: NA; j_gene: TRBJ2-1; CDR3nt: TGTGCCAGCAGCTTGGTGGGTAGCGGGAGTGGAAATGAGCAGTTCTTC; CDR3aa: CASSLVGSGSGNEQFF
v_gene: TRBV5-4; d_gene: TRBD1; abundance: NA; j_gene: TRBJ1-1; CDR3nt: TGTGCCAGCAGCCAGGACGGACAGGTTGAAGCTTTCTTT; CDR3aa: CASSQDGQVEAFF
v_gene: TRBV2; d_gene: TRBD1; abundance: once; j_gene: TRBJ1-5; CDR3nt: TGTGCCAGCAGTAGACAGGGGGTGAGCAATCAGCCCCAGCATTTT; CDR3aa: CASSRQGVSNQPQHF
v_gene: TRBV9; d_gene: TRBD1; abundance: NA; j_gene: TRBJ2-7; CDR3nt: TGTGCCAGCAGGGGACAGGGGGCCTCCGAGCAGTACTTC; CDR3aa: CASRGQGASEQYF
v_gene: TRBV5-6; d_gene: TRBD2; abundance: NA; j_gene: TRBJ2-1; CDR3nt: TGTGCCAGCAGCTTGGTGGCGGGACTAGCGTCCTACAATGAGCAGTTCTTC; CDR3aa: CASSLVAGLASYNEQFF
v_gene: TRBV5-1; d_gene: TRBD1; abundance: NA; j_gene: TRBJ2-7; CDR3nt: TGCGCCAGCAGCTTGGCCAGTCGACAGGGCTCCTACGAGCAGTACTTC; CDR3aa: CASSLASRQGSYEQYF
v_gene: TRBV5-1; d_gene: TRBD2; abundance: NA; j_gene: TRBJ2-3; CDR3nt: TGCGCCAGCAGCTTGGCCGGGTTGCCGGGACTAGCGACAGATACGCAGTATTTT; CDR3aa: CASSLAGLPGLATDTQYF
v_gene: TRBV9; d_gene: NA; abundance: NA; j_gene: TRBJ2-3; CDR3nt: TGTGCCAGCAGCGTAGGGACTAAGTACACAGATACGCAGTATTTT; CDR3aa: CASSVGTKYTDTQYF
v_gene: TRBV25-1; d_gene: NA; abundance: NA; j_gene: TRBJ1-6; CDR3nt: TGTGCCAGCAGTCATCAGGAATCGAATTCACCCCTCCACTTT; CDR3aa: CASSHQESNSPLHF
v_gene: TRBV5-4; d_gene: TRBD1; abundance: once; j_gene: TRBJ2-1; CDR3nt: TGTGCCAGCAGCGGGACAGGGGGCAGATACAATGAGCAGTTCTTC; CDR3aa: CASSGTGGRYNEQFF
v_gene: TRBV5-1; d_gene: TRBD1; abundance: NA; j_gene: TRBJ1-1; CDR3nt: TGCGCCAGCAGGGCCAGGGGGGAAGCTTTCTTT; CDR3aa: CASRARGEAFF
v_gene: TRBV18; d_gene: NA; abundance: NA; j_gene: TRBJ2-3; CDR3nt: TGTGCCAGCTCACCGAGCGTTGGGAGCACAGATACGCAGTATTTT; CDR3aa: CASSPSVGSTDTQYF
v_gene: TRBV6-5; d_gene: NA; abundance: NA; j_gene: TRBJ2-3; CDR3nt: TGTGCCAGCAGTCTACAGGGGAGGAATACGCAGTATTTT; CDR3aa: CASSLQGRNTQYF
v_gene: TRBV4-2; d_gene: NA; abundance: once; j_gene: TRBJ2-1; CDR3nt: TGTGCCAGCAGCCGGAAGGGGGAGGAGCAGTTCTTC; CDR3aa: CASSRKGEEQFF
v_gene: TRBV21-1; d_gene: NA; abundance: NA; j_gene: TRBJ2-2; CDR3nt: TGTGCCAGCACCGGGGGACAGCAAAACACCGGGGAGCTGTTTTTT; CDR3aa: CASTGGQQNTGELFF
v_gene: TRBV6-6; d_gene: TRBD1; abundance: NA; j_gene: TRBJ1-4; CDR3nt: TGTGCCAGCAGTTGGACAGGCAATAATGAAAAACTGTTTTTT; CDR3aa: CASSWTGNNEKLFF
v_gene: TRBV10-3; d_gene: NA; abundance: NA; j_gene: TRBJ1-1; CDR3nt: TGTGCCATCAGTGAGCAAGTCGGCAGGGCCGGAACCATGAACACTGAAGCTTTCTTT; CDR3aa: CAISEQVGRAGTMNTEAFF
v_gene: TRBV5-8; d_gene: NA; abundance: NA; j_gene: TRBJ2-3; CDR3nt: TGTGCCAGCAGCTACGGACTGGCTACGCAGTATTTT; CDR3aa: CASSYGLATQYF
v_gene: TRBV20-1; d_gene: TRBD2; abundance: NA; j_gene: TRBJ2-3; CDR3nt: TGCAGTGCTAGTAAGTCGACTAGCGGCACAGATACGCAGTATTTT; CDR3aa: CSASKSTSGTDTQYF
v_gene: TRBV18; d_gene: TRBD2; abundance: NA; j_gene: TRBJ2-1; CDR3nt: TGTGCCAGCTCACCGAGTCTACGGAGCGGGGGGTACAATGAGCAGTTCTTC; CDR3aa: CASSPSLRSGGYNEQFF
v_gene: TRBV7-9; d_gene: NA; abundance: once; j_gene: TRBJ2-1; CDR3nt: TGTGCCAGCAGCCCCACGACTGGTCCAGAGCAGTTCTTC; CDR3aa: CASSPTTGPEQFF
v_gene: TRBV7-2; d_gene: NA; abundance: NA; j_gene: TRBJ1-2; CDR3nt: TGTGCCAGCAGCCTCGTTGGGACGGAGGGCGGCTACACCTTC; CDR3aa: CASSLVGTEGGYTF
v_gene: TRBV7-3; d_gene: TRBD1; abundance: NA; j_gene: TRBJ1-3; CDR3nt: TGTGCCAGCAGCACTAGGACAGGGTTGGTCTCTGGAAACACCATATATTTT; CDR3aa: CASSTRTGLVSGNTIYF
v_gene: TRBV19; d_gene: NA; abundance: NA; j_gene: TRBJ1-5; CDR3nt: TGTGCCAGCAGTAACGAGTTACAGGGTTATGATCAGCCCCAGCATTTT; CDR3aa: CASSNELQGYDQPQHF
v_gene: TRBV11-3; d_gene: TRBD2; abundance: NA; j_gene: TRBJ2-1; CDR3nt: TGTGCCAGCAGCCAAGTAGCGGGAGTCAATGAGCAGTTCTTC; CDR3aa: CASSQVAGVNEQFF
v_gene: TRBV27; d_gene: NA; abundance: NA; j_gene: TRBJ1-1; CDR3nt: TGTGCCAGCAATCAGGGGAGTACTGAAGCTTTCTTT; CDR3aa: CASNQGSTEAFF
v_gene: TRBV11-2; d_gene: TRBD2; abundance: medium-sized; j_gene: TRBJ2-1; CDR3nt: TGTGCCAGCAGCCCGGGGACTAGCGGGAGGGCCAAAAACAATGAGCAGTTCTTC; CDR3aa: CASSPGTSGRAKNNEQFF
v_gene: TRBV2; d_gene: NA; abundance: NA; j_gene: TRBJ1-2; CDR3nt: TGTGCCAGCAGTGGAGGGAGGTGGGACTATGGCTACACCTTC; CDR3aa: CASSGGRWDYGYTF
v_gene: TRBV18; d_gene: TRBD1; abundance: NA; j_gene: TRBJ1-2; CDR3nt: TGTGCCAGCTCACCAAGAGGGGGCGATAACTATGGCTACACCTTC; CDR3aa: CASSPRGGDNYGYTF
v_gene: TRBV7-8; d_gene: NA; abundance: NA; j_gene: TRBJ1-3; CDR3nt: TGTGCCAGCAGCTTACAGGGCTCTGGAAACACCATATATTTT; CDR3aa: CASSLQGSGNTIYF
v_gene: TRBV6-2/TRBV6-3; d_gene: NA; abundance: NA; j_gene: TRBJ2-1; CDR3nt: TGTGCCAGCAGTTACAAACTAGATTACAATGAGCAGTTCTTC; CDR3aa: CASSYKLDYNEQFF
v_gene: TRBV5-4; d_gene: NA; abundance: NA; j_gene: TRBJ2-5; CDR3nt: TGTGCCAGCAGCTTGAGGAGTGACAGGGAGACCCAGTACTTC; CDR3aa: CASSLRSDRETQYF
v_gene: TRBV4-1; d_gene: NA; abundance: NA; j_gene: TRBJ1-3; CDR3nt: TGCGCCAGCAGCCTCCCCAGCTCTGGAAACACCATATATTTT; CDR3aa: CASSLPSSGNTIYF
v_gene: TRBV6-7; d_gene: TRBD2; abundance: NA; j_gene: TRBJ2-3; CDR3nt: TGTGCCAGCAGTTTCCCGGGACTAGCGGGAGGGCCATCAGATACGCAGTATTTT; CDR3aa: CASSFPGLAGGPSDTQYF
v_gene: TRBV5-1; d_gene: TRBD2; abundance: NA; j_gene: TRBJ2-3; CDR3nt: TGCGCCAGCAGCTTACGGCGGGAGGGCCAAGATACGCAGTATTTT; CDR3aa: CASSLRREGQDTQYF
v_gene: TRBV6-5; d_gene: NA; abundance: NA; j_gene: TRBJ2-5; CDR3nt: TGTGCCAGCAGTTACAGTGGCCTTTTACAAGAGACCCAGTACTTC; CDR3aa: CASSYSGLLQETQYF
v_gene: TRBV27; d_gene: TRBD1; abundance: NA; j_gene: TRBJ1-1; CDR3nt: TGTGCCAGCAGGCCAGGGGGTAGGAACACTGAAGCTTTCTTT; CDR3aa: CASRPGGRNTEAFF
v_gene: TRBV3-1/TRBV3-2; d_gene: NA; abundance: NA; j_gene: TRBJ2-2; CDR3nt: TGTGCCAGCAGCCATTACAGAACGAACACCGGGGAGCTGTTTTTT; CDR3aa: CASSHYRTNTGELFF
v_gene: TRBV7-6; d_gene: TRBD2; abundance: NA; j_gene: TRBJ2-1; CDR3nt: TGTGCCAGCAGCCATAGCGGGGGGTCCTACAATGAGCAGTTCTTC; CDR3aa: CASSHSGGSYNEQFF
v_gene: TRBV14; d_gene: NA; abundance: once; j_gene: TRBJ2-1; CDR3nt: TGTGCCAGCAGCCAAATCCCTAGAGATGAGCAGTTCTTC; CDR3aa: CASSQIPRDEQFF